Described below is a single T cell receptor (beta chain) sequence and its context. Its antigen is not identified. The data originate from a study of T cell responses to AZD1222 COVID-19 vaccine. Study-wide results and limits: Spike-specific TCR breadth and depth were elevated following two AZD1222 doses. Clonal diversity may have been underestimated in mostly white British donors. The study reported that nearly half of spike-specific TCRs target unmutated variant regions.

Second-dose timings of about 4 or about 12 weeks were pooled. This table comes from immunoSEQ multiplex PCR, and its TCRdb copy is limited to in-frame clones, with some not included. The sample carries more than 120,000 clones, more than 70% recorded once. Germline V gives CDR1 MNHEY, CDR2 SVGEGT. This CDR3 has 18 amino acids. V was cut by 4 bases and J by 2 bases, with 24 bases left in between. This clonotype originated in an adult who received the AZD1222 COVID-19 vaccine. The sample in question was peripheral blood, obtained 28 days after the second AZD1222 dose. V usage is TRBV6-2 or TRBV6-3 and J usage is TRBJ2-7; TRBD1 might be the D (5 bases). As DNA, the CDR3 is TGTGCCAGCAGTTGGCCAATTGAATACCAGGGTCCTACCTACGAGCAGTACTTC. It is translated as CASSWPIEYQGPTYEQYF.